This T cell receptor (beta chain) was identified in a study of blood T cells in healthy people across ages. Primers used in a second PCR of about 6 to 11 cycles were a sample-barcoded 5' primer and a J-beta primer mix. A template-switch adaptor containing 12 random nucleotides labeled each cDNA molecule. TCRdb itself ran the 5' RACE reads through MiXCR, one entry per CDR3 protein. Here the sample spans 600,000 to 1,000,000 distinct CDR3 sequences, 58% being singletons. This CDR3 has 14 residues. The junction had 6 bases not matched to a gene; V was cut back by 4 bases and J by 7 bases. Per the germline V gene, CDR1 is SGHTA and CDR2 is FQGNSA. The individuals who served as donors were healthy Caucasians living in Russia, aged roughly 6 to 100.

The chain carries TRBV7-2 and TRBJ2-3; 9 bases line up with TRBD1. The receptor's source is a man aged 25-40 years in good health. The sequencing input was blood. The CDR3 loop is CASSWKGQGNTQYF. For the CDR3, the DNA is TGTGCCAGCAGCTGGAAGGGACAGGGTAATACGCAGTATTTT.